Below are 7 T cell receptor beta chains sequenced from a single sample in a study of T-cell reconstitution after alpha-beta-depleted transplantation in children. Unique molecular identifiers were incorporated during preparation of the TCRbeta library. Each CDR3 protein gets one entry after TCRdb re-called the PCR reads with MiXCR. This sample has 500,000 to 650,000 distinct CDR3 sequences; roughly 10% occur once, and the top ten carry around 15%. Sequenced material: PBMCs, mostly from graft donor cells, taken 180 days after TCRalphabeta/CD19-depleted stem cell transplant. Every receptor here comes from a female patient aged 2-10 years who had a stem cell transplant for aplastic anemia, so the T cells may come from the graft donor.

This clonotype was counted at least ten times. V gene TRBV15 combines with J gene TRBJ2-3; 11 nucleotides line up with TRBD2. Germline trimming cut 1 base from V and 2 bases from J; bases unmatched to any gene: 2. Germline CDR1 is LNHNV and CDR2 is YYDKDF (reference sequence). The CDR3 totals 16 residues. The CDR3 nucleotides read TGTGCCACCAGCAGAGGGGGACTAGCGGCCACAGATACGCAGTATTTT. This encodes CATSRGGLAATDTQYF.

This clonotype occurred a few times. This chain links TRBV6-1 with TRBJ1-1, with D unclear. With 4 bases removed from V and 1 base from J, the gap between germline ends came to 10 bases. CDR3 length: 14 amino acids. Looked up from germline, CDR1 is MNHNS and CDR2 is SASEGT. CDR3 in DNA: TGTGCCAGCAGTGGCCCACCCCAGAACACTGAAGCTTTCTTT. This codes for CASSGPPQNTEAFF.

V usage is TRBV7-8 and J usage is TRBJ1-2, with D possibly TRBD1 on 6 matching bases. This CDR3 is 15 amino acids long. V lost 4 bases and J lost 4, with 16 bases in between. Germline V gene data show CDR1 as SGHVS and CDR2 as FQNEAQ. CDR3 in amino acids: CASSSNSRGVYGYTF. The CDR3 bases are TGTGCCAGCAGCTCAAACTCCAGGGGCGTCTATGGCTACACCTTC.

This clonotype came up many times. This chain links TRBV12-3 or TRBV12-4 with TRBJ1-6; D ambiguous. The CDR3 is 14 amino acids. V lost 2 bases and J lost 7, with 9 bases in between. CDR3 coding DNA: TGTGCCAGCAGTTTAAGGGCAGGAAATTCACCCCTCCACTTT. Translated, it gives CASSLRAGNSPLHF.

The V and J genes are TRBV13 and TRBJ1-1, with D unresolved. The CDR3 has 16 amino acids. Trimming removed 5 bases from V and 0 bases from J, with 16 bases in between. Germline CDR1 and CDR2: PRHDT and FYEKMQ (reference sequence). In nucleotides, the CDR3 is TGTGCCAGCAGCCGAAGGACGGAACTTATGAACACTGAAGCTTTCTTT. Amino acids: CASSRRTELMNTEAFF.

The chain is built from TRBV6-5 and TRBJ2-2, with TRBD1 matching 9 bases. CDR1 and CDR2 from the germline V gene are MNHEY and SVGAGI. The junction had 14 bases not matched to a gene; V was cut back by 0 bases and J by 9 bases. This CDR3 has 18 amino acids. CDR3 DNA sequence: TGTGCCAGCAGTTACTCGACGGCATTCCGGGACAGGGACCGGGAGCTGTTTTTT. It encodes CASSYSTAFRDRDRELFF.

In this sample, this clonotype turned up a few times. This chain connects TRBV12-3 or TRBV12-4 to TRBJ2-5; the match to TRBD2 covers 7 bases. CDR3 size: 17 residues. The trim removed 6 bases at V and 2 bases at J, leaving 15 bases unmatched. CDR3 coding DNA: TGTGCCAGCAGCCCCGCGCGCGGGGGAGAGAAACAAGAGACCCAGTACTTC. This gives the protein CASSPARGGEKQETQYF.